The 12 T cell receptor beta chains below come from one sample, sequenced in a study of blood T cell repertoires in COVID-19. Data came from immunoSEQ multiplex PCR; TCRdb stores just in-frame clones and leaves some out. The sample records 75,000 to 90,000 clones, 60% to 80% being singletons. Sequencing was performed on peripheral blood. Source of these receptors: a man aged 55 to 69 with COVID-19, enrolled during active disease.

The chain is built from TRBV28 and TRBJ1-5; perhaps TRBD1 as D (5 bases). The germline V and J ends were trimmed by 5 bases and 4 bases, with 18 bases remaining between them. Germline CDR1 reads MDHEN; CDR2 reads SYDVKM. The CDR3 contains 16 residues. The CDR3 sequence: CASSLLVTGENQPQHF. CDR3 DNA sequence: TGTGCCAGCAGTCTTCTTGTTACGGGGGAGAATCAGCCCCAGCATTTT. Full variable domain (rest looked up from reference TRBV28 and TRBJ1-5): DVKVTQSSRYLVKRTGEKVFLECVQDMDHENMFWYRQDPGLGLRLIYFSYDVKMKEKGDIPEGYSVSREKKERFSLILESASTNQTSMYLCASSLLVTGENQPQHFGDGTRLSIL.

The rearrangement uses TRBV11-3 and TRBJ1-1; maybe TRBD1 (5 bases). The CDR3 has 13 residues. Germline V gene data show CDR1 as SGHNT and CDR2 as YENEEA. The V gene lost 2 bases and the J gene lost 7 bases, with 11 bases spanning the gap. As DNA, the CDR3 is TGTGCCAGCAGCTTAAGGGGACTTCTTGAAGCTTTCTTT. Its translation is CASSLRGLLEAFF.

The chain employs TRBV23-1 and TRBJ2-1, with 8 bases that match TRBD2. TRBV23-1 is sorted into the ORF group, with uncertain function. This CDR3 region has 17 residues. V was pared by 7 bases and J by 2 bases, with 13 bases of the junction left unmatched. CDR3 nucleotide sequence: TGCGCCAGCATTCTCCCCCCGGGAGGGTACCCCTACAATGAGCAGTTCTTC. The encoded protein is CASILPPGGYPYNEQFF.

The chain uses TRBV6-6 and TRBJ1-2, with 7 bases lining up with TRBD1. CDR3 length equals 15 residues. Germline values: CDR1 MNHNY, CDR2 SVGAGI (reference sequence). The V segment lost 8 bases and the J segment 1 base; nucleotides outside the gene matches: 10. This chain's CDR3 is CASRTGQTFNYGYTF. The CDR3 region has the DNA TGTGCCAGCCGCACGGGACAGACATTTAACTATGGCTACACCTTC.

The V and J genes are TRBV7-2 and TRBJ2-5; TRBD1 matches 8 bases. CDR1 is SGHTA, CDR2 FQGNSA, per germline. V lost 0 bases, J lost 4 bases, and 7 bases stayed unmatched. This CDR3 has 16 amino acids. CDR3 protein: CASSLAWDRPGETQYF. In nucleotides, the CDR3 is TGTGCCAGCAGCTTAGCGTGGGACAGGCCCGGAGAGACCCAGTACTTC.

In nucleotides, the CDR3 is TGTGCCAGCAGCTTATTTACGAGAGAAGCTTTCTTT. This codes for CASSLFTREAFF. The chain links TRBV7-2 to TRBJ1-1; D is undetermined. The CDR3 sequence is 12 residues long. V dropped 2 bases and J dropped 8 bases, with 9 bases sitting between them. Germline assignment: CDR1 SGHTA and CDR2 FQGNSA.

The rearrangement joins TRBV4-1 to TRBJ2-7; 12 bases match TRBD2. CDR3 length equals 18 residues. The germline V gene encodes CDR1 MGHRA and CDR2 YSYEKL. The V segment lost 0 bases and the J segment 3 bases; nucleotides outside the gene matches: 9. The DNA for the CDR3 is TGCGCCAGCAGCCAAGATCGGCTAGCGGGAGGGGGAAACTACGAGCAGTACTTC. Encoded protein: CASSQDRLAGGGNYEQYF.

This clone was recorded only once. V is TRBV6-5 and J is TRBJ1-3; the D gene is possibly TRBD1 (5 bases). The length of the CDR3 is 11 residues. V was shortened by 8 bases and J by 9 bases, with 11 bases between the two germline ends. CDR1 MNHEY and CDR2 SVGAGI come from the germline V gene. The CDR3 loop is CASQGGGTIYF. The CDR3 DNA follows: TGTGCCAGCCAGGGAGGAGGCACCATATATTTT.

This chain connects TRBV5-6 to TRBJ1-5, with D maybe TRBD1 (5 bases). The V and J ends lost 4 bases and 4 bases respectively, with 15 bases between them. The CDR3 extends over 15 amino acids. Looked up from germline, CDR1 is SGHDT and CDR2 is YYEEEE. The CDR3 DNA reads TGTGCCAGCAGCGCGGGGACGGCCTTAAATCAGCCCCAGCATTTT. Amino acid sequence: CASSAGTALNQPQHF.

This clone has a count of ten or more. V and J are TRBV9 and TRBJ2-5; TRBD2 agrees at 9 bases. CDR1 is SGDLS and CDR2 is YYNGEE in the germline V gene. Trimming took 4 bases from V and 5 from J; bases not matched to a gene: 9. This CDR3 comprises 15 residues. The chain's CDR3 is CASSPRGGAPETQYF. The CDR3 nucleotides are TGTGCCAGCAGCCCCCGCGGGGGGGCCCCCGAGACCCAGTACTTC.

Only a few counts were recorded for this clone. The chain joins TRBV18 to TRBJ2-5, with 9 bases fitting TRBD2. J lost 5 bases, V lost 0 bases, and 4 bases had no gene match. This CDR3 region has 15 residues. Looked up from germline, CDR1 is KGHSH and CDR2 is LQKENI. CDR3: CASSPPGLATETQYF. The CDR3 DNA sequence: TGTGCCAGCTCACCACCGGGACTAGCTACGGAGACCCAGTACTTC. Based on the CDR3 plus reference TRBV18 and TRBJ2-5, the full variable domain is NAGVMQNPRHLVRRRGQEARLRCSPMKGHSHVYWYRQLPEEGLKFMVYLQKENIIDESGMPKERFSAEFPKEGPSILRIQQVVRGDSAAYFCASSPPGLATETQYFGPGTRLLVL.

The V call is TRBV5-6, the J call TRBJ2-7, with TRBD1 matching over 8 bases. V lost 2 bases to trimming and J lost 3 bases; unmatched junction nucleotides: 1. The CDR3 covers 13 residues. CDR1 and CDR2 from the germline V gene are SGHDT and YYEEEE. The CDR3 sequence is CASSFTGGYEQYF. The CDR3 nucleotides read TGTGCCAGCAGCTTCACAGGGGGCTACGAGCAGTACTTC.